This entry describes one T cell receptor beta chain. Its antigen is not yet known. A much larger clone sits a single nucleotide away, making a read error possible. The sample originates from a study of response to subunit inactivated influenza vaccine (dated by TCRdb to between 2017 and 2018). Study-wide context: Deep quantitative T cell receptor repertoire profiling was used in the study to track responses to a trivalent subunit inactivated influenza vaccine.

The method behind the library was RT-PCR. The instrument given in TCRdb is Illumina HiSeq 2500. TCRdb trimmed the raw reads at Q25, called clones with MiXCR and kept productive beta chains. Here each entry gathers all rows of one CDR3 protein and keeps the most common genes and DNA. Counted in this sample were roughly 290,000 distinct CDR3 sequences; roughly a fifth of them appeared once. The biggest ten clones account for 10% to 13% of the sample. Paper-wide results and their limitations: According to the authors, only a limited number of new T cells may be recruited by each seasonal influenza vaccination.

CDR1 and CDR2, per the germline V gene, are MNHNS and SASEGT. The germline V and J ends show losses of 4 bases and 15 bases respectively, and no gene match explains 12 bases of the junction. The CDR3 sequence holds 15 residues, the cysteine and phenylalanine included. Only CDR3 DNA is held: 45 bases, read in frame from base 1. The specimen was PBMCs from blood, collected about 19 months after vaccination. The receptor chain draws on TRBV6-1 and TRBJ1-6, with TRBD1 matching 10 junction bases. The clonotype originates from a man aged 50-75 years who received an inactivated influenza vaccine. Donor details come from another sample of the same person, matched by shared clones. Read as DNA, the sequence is TGTGCCAGCAGTGTCACCGGGACAGGGGAGACACGCCTCCACTTT. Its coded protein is CASSVTGTGETRLHF.